The 21 T cell receptor beta chains below were found in one sample sequenced in a study of regulatory T cells in long-lasting Graves disease. Arm-PCR of CDR3 regions and iRepertoire HTBI primers were the basis on which TCR beta libraries were built. MiXCR was run by TCRdb on the multiplex PCR reads, yielding one entry per CDR3 protein. The sample holds under 450,000 distinct CDR3 sequences, about a sixth seen once. Time point given: newly diagnosed GD, antithyroid drugs for less than 3 months. Making the TCR library involved RNA that had been extracted from PBMCs. These data also featured in a second study, about T cells in Graves' hyperthyroidism and ophthalmopathy.

This sample comprised peripheral blood mononuclear cells (PBMCs), obtained at new diagnosis, from a patient treated with antithyroid drugs. The receptors shown here come from a woman younger than 30 with Graves disease.

This clonotype came up many times. The gene calls are TRBV7-8 and TRBJ2-1; tentatively, D is TRBD2 (6 bases). The CDR3 extends over 16 amino acids. V was trimmed by 8 bases and J by 7 bases, leaving 24 bases between them. Germline CDR1 is SGHVS and CDR2 is FQNEAQ. For the CDR3, the DNA is TGTGCCAGCTCCTCAACCGGGGGACGTGCGGTTAATGAGCAGTTCTTC. Translated: CASSSTGGRAVNEQFF.

Details on this clonotype: Given a much more abundant clone one base away, this may be a read error. The genes are TRBV28 and TRBJ2-1; either TRBD1 or TRBD2 may supply D (6 bases each). Germline V gene data show CDR1 as MDHEN and CDR2 as SYDVKM. The CDR3 has 14 residues. Trimming cost V 6 bases and J 6 bases, with 15 bases left between them. CDR3: CASRWGAHTNEQFF. DNA of the CDR3: TGTGCCAGCAGATGGGGGGCTCATACCAATGAGCAGTTCTTC.

There are many counts of this clonotype. This chain connects TRBV2 to TRBJ1-1; no clear D. Trimming cost V 7 bases and J 0 bases, with 15 bases left between them. The germline V gene has CDR1 SNHLY and CDR2 FYNNEI. The CDR3 covers 15 residues. CDR3 amino acids: CASKGEGFMNTEAFF. Here the CDR3 DNA reads TGTGCCAGCAAGGGAGAAGGGTTCATGAACACTGAAGCTTTCTTT. The variable domain in full, with the rest retrieved from reference TRBV2 and TRBJ1-1, is EPEVTQTPSHQVTQMGQEVILRCVPISNHLYFYWYRQILGQKVEFLVSFYNNEISEKSEIFDDQFSVERPDGSNFTLKIRSTKLEDSAMYFCASKGEGFMNTEAFFGQGTRLTVV.

V usage is TRBV7-9 and J usage is TRBJ2-4; D gene ambiguous. This CDR3 has 14 residues. Deletions cut 5 bases from V and 4 bases from J, with 12 bases between. Germline CDR1 reads SEHNR; CDR2 reads FQNEAQ (reference sequence). The CDR3 coding sequence is TGTGCCAGCAGCCGATCCACTGAAAAAAACATTCAGTACTTC. Protein: CASSRSTEKNIQYF.

This clonotype showed up many times. The chain couples TRBV12-3 or TRBV12-4 to TRBJ1-1; D unclear. V was cut by 0 bases and J by 2 bases, with 4 bases left in between. This CDR3 has 13 residues. CDR3 sequence: CASSLAPNTEAFF. The CDR3 nucleotides are TGTGCCAGCAGTTTAGCGCCAAACACTGAAGCTTTCTTT.

This clonotype has more than one count but fewer than ten. The V and J genes are TRBV16 and TRBJ1-1; 8 bases fit TRBD1. The trim removed 4 bases at V and 0 bases at J, leaving 7 bases unmatched. The CDR3 sequence is 16 residues long. Per the germline V gene, CDR1 is KGHSY and CDR2 is FQNENV. CDR3 sequence: CASSPYGQGLNTEAFF. For the CDR3, the DNA is TGTGCCAGCAGCCCCTACGGACAGGGATTGAACACTGAAGCTTTCTTT.

Details on this clonotype: With a much larger clone just one base away, this may be a read error. J is TRBJ2-7 and V is TRBV18; 13 nucleotides agree with TRBD2. The CDR3 runs to 15 residues. The germline CDR1 and CDR2 sequences are KGHSH and LQKENI. V lost 4 bases, J lost 9 bases, and 9 bases stayed unmatched. The CDR3 spells CASSLRTSGSSGQYF. The DNA for the CDR3 is TGTGCCAGCTCACTCCGGACTAGCGGGAGTAGCGGGCAGTACTTC.

Notes on this clonotype: Possible read error: a much larger clone is one base away. The J gene is TRBJ2-2, the V gene TRBV11-2; D may be TRBD2 (6 bases). CDR3 size: 12 residues. Germline CDR1 is SGHAT and CDR2 is FQNNGV. This CDR3 reads CASSLDLGGLFF. The CDR3 nucleotides are TGTGCCAGCAGCTTAGATCTCGGGGGGCTGTTTTTT. The whole variable domain, remainder taken from reference TRBV11-2 and TRBJ2-2, is EAGVAQSPRYKIIEKRQSVAFWCNPISGHATLYWYQQILGQGPKLLIQFQNNGVVDDSQLPKDRFSAERLKGVDSTLKIQPAKLEDSAVYLCASSLDLGGLFFGEGSRLTVL.

In this sample, this clonotype turned up many times. This chain joins TRBV7-6 and TRBJ2-3; 14 bases agree with TRBD2. The CDR3 covers 17 residues. Germline-derived CDR1 and CDR2 are SGHVS and FNYEAQ. The junction had 5 bases not matched to a gene; V was cut back by 4 bases and J by 2 bases. The CDR3 DNA is TGTGCCAGCAGCTCCTGGACTAGCGGGGGGCCCACAGATACGCAGTATTTT. Protein product: CASSSWTSGGPTDTQYF.

This clonotype was recorded many times. The genes are TRBV12-3 or TRBV12-4 and TRBJ2-1, with TRBD1 identical over 8 bases. Trimming cost V 4 bases and J 4 bases; bases outside gene matches: 6. The CDR3 runs to 15 residues. CDR3 nucleotides: TGTGCCAGCAGTTCGACAGGGGTTCGATACAATGAGCAGTTCTTC. Translating it yields CASSSTGVRYNEQFF.

The V call is TRBV14, the J call TRBJ1-3; D not certain. The CDR3 contains 16 residues. Looked up from germline, CDR1 is SGHDN and CDR2 is FVKESK. Trimming took off 1 base at V and 0 bases at J, with 10 bases between the two ends. Here the CDR3 DNA reads TGTGCCAGCAGCCAAGCCACTCCGAGCTCTGGAAACACCATATATTTT. Its translation is CASSQATPSSGNTIYF.

This clonotype has more than one count but fewer than ten. The CDR3 DNA reads TGTGCCAGCAGCCGCGGACTAGCGGAGAGCTCCTACAATGAGCAGTTCTTC. Encoded protein: CASSRGLAESSYNEQFF. The genes are TRBV11-2 and TRBJ2-1, with 10 bases lining up with TRBD2. J was trimmed by 0 bases and V by 5 bases; bases with no gene match: 7. The germline V gene has CDR1 SGHAT and CDR2 FQNNGV. The CDR3 is 17 amino acids.

This clonotype was counted only a few times. The chain uses TRBV12-3 or TRBV12-4 and TRBJ2-3; 10 bases map to TRBD2. The trim removed 6 bases at V and 0 bases at J, leaving 15 bases unmatched. The CDR3 contains 19 residues. The CDR3 coding sequence is TGTGCCAGCAGAAAACCCCGGGTTAGCGGGGGGCTGAGCACAGATACGCAGTATTTT. Amino acids: CASRKPRVSGGLSTDTQYF.

The chain recombines TRBV4-1 with TRBJ2-3, with D possibly being TRBD2 (5 bases). The CDR3 loop spans 17 amino acids. Trimming took 4 bases from V and 4 from J, leaving 21 bases between them. Per germline, CDR1 MGHRA and CDR2 YSYEKL. The CDR3 reads CASSRGRILETSDTQYF. DNA for the CDR3: TGCGCCAGCAGCCGCGGGCGAATACTAGAGACGTCAGATACGCAGTATTTT.

The chain joins TRBV20-1 to TRBJ2-3; 9 bases agree with TRBD2. Germline V gene lookup returns CDR1 DFQATT and CDR2 SNEGSKA (reference sequence). With V trimmed by 3 bases and J by 5 bases, 6 bases remained unmatched. This CDR3 region has 14 residues. The CDR3 sequence: CSASLAGPIDTQYF. The CDR3 DNA reads TGCAGTGCTAGTCTAGCGGGGCCTATAGATACGCAGTATTTT.

This clonotype was detected many times. The chain employs TRBV12-3 or TRBV12-4 and TRBJ2-3, with 9 positions matching TRBD2. Trimming removed 10 bases from V and 4 bases from J; junction bases left unmatched: 9. The CDR3 is 14 amino acids. CDR3 coding DNA: TGTGCCACCGGGGGCGGGGGGGCAGCAGATACGCAGTATTTT. Protein sequence: CATGGGGAADTQYF.

This clonotype has ten or more counts. This sequence joins TRBV11-2 and TRBJ1-6; D remains ambiguous. Deletions cut 0 bases from V and 0 bases from J, with 9 bases between. The CDR3 is 17 amino acids. Germline V gene sequence: CDR1 SGHAT, CDR2 FQNNGV. Here the CDR3 reads CASSLERRSSYNSPLHF. In nucleotides, the CDR3 is TGTGCCAGCAGCTTAGAACGCAGGAGCTCCTATAATTCACCCCTCCACTTT.

This clonotype has at least ten counts. The CDR3 sequence: CSAYSRANQGTQYF. CDR3 nucleotides: TGCAGTGCCTACAGCAGGGCAAACCAGGGGACCCAGTACTTC. The V and J genes are TRBV20-1 and TRBJ2-5, with D perhaps matching TRBD1 (5 bases). Per germline, CDR1 DFQATT and CDR2 SNEGSKA (reference sequence). Trimming took 6 bases from V and 7 from J, leaving 21 bases between them. The length of the CDR3 is 14 residues.

The genes are TRBV6-1 and TRBJ2-3; TRBD1 might be the D (5 bases). The V gene's germline CDR1 is MNHNS and CDR2 SASEGT. This CDR3 has 15 amino acids. V shed 3 bases and J shed 4 bases, with 14 bases lying between them. In DNA form, the CDR3 reads TGTGCCAGCAGTGAGGGCAGGGATCCACCAGATACGCAGTATTTT. This codes for CASSEGRDPPDTQYF.

The chain joins TRBV5-1 to TRBJ2-5; tentatively, D is TRBD1 or TRBD2 (5 bases each). CDR3 size: 13 residues. V lost 6 bases, J lost 2 bases, and 11 bases lay in between. Germline assignment: CDR1 SGHRS and CDR2 YFSETQ. This chain's CDR3 is CASNEGSQETQYF. The CDR3 DNA sequence: TGCGCCAGCAACGAGGGGAGTCAAGAGACCCAGTACTTC.

This clonotype was found a few times. The CDR3 sequence: CASAKVSGRADTGELFF. CDR3 sequence (DNA): TGTGCCAGCGCAAAGGTCAGCGGGAGGGCGGACACCGGGGAGCTGTTTTTT. J is TRBJ2-2 and V is TRBV27; 10 bases map to TRBD2. With 8 bases clipped from V and 3 bases from J, the junction kept 12 bases outside the gene matches. Germline-derived CDR1 and CDR2 are MNHEY and SMNVEV (reference sequence). The CDR3 is 17 amino acids.